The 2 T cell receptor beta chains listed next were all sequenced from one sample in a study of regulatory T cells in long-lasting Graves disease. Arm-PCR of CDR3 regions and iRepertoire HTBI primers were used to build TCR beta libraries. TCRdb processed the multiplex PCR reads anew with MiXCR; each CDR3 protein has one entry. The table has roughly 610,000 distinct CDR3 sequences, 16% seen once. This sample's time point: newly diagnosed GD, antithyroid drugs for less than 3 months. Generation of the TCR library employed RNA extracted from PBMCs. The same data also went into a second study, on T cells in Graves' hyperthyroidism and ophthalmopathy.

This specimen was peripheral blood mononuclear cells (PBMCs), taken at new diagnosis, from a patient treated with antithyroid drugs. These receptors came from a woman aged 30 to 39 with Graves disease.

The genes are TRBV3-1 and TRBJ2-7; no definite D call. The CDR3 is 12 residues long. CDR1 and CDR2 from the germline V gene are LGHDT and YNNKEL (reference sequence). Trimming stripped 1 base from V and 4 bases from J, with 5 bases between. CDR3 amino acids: CASSQVQYEQYF. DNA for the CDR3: TGTGCCAGCAGCCAAGTCCAATACGAGCAGTACTTC.

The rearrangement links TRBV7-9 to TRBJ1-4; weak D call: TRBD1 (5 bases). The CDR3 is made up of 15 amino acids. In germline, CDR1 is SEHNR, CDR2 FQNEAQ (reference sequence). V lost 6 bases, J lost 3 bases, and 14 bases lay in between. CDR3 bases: TGTGCCAGCAGGGGCTTTGGGGGGTCTAATGAAAAACTGTTTTTT. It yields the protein CASRGFGGSNEKLFF.